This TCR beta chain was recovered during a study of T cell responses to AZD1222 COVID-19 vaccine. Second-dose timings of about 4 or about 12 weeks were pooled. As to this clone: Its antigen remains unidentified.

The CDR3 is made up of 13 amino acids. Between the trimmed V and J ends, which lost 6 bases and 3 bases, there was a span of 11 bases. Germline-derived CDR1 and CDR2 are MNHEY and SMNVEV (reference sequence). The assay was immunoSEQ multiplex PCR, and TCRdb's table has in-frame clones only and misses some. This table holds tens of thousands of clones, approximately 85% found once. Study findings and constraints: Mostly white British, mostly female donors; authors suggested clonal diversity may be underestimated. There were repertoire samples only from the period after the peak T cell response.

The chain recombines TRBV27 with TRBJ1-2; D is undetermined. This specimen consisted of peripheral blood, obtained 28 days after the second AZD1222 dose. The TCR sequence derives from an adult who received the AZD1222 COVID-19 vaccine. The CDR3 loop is CASRPTSHYGYTF. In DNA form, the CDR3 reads TGTGCCAGCAGGCCGACATCCCACTATGGCTACACCTTC.